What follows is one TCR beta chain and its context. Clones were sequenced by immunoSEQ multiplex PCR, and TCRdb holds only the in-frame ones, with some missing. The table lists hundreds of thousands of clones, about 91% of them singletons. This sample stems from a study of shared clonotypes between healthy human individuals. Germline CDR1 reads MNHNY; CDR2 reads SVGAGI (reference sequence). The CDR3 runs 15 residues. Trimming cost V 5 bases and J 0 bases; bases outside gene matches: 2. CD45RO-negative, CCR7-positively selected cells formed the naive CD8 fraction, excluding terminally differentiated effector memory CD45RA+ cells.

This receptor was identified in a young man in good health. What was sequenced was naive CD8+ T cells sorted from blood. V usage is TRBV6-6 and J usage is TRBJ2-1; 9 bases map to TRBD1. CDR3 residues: CASSRTGVSYNEQFF. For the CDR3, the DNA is TGTGCCAGCAGTCGGACAGGGGTCTCCTACAATGAGCAGTTCTTC.